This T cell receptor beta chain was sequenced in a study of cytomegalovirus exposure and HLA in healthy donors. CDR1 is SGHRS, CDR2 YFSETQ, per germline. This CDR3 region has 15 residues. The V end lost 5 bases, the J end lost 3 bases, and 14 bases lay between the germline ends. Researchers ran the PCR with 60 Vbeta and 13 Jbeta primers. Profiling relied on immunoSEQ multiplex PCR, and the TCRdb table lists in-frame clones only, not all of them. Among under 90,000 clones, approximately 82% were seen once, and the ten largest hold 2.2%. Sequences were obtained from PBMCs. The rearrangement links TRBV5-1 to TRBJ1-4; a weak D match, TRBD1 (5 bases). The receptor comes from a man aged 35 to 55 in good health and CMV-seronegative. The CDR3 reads CASSWGDGANEKLFF. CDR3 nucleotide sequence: TGCGCCAGCAGTTGGGGGGACGGAGCTAATGAAAAACTGTTTTTT.